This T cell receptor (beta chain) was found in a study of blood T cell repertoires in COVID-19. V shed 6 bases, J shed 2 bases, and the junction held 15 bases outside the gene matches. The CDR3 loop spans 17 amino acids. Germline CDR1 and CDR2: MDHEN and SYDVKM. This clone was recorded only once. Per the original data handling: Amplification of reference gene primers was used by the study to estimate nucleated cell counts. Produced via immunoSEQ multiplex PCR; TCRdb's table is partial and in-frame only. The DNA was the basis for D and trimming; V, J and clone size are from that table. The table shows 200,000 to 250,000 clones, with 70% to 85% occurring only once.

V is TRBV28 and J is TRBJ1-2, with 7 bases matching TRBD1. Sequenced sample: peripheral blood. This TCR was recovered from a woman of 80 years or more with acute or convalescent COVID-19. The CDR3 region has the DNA TGTGCCAGCAGCTCTCCCCGGTCCGGGACAGCGAACTATGGCTACACCTTC. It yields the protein CASSSPRSGTANYGYTF.